This T cell receptor (beta chain) was identified in a study of post-analysis software for immune sequencing data. Notes on the study in general: With TRBV5-6, TRBV5-1 and TRBV20-1 included, about five TRBV segments were more frequent in patients than in controls. For normalized Chao1 diversity, multiple sclerosis patients scored significantly lower than controls did. When the samples were clustered directly with F measure, those that had been prepared in the same batch showed strong co-clustering.

Every TCR beta cDNA library bore unique molecular identifiers. The yield from approximately 1 to 10 million T cells was roughly 500,000 cDNA molecules in total. Via MiXCR, TCRdb re-called the PCR reads, giving one row per CDR3 protein. The top ten hold around 5% of the sample, which has a few hundred thousand distinct CDR3 sequences, 30% to 45% seen once. The CDR3 has 13 residues. Germline V gives CDR1 LGHDT, CDR2 YNNKEL (reference sequence). V lost 4 bases and J lost 2, with 6 bases in between. This clonotype has only a few counts. Its antigen is currently unknown. This chain connects TRBV3-1 to TRBJ1-5; D is ambiguous. The receptor's source is a girl aged 10-17 years with multiple sclerosis. Sequenced material: blood. As DNA, the CDR3 is TGTGCCAGCAGCCGCTCAGGCAATCAGCCCCAGCATTTT. Protein product: CASSRSGNQPQHF. The full variable domain, its missing parts supplied by reference TRBV3-1 and TRBJ1-5, is DTAVSQTPKYLVTQMGNDKSIKCEQNLGHDTMYWYKQDSKKFLKIMFSYNNKELIINETVPNRFSPKSPDKAHLNLHINSLELGDSAVYFCASSRSGNQPQHFGDGTRLSIL.